What follows describes a single TCR beta chain. Its antigen is unknown. No much larger clonotype is one base removed from it; base qualities were not supplied. TCRbeta CDR3 regions were amplified from genomic DNA by means of the immunoSEQ Assay, a bias-controlled multiplex PCR. The paper's processing steps were these. The number of nucleated cells in each sample was estimated by amplification of reference gene primers within the assay. Sequence reads were collapsed and filtered to measure the absolute abundance of every unique TCRbeta CDR3 rearrangement. For each sample, productive Simpson clonality was calculated as the square root of Simpson's diversity index across productive rearrangements. TCRdb re-hosts the immuneACCESS table, in-frame sequences only. Its copies lack some clones; in the studies checked, an unresolved V gene accounts for under half of them, and the cause for the rest is not known. V, J and clone size were drawn from that table, and D and trimming were deduced from the DNA. Within this sample are about 62,000 clones, with more than 85% of them counted one time only. The ten largest clones take up roughly 1% of the sample.

This sample was taken from a study of blood T cell repertoires in COVID-19 (dated by TCRdb to about 2020). Concerning the study at large: Samples from collaborators originated in the United States, Italy and Spain and spanned both the acute and convalescent phases of COVID-19. The dataset comprised deeply sampled blood TCRbeta repertoires from subjects exposed to, actively infected with, or recovered from COVID-19. A freely available public database, intended as a resource for researchers studying the immune response to SARS-CoV-2, is where the repertoires were released. Nearly every sample came with metadata listing a de-identified subject ID, COVID-19 status, age in years and sex. Where available, HLA class I and class II types were obtained from metadata supplied by the sample provider rather than from assay-based typing. The material from the prospective study consisted of cDNA or gDNA derived from T cells, B-cell-depleted T cells, or PBMCs. The samples were drawn from two sources: the first 160 participants of the ongoing ImmuneRACE study, and 1,200 or so subjects contributed by 6 global collaborators. Overall results and qualifications from the work: How much clinical and demographic metadata was included differed by source and by participant, and the metadata was provided uncurated.

Each collaborating institution followed its own protocols to collect whole blood in K2EDTA tubes. For TCRbeta analysis, collaborators shipped samples as frozen whole blood, isolated PBMCs, or DNA extracted from either of those sample types. Via the germline V gene, CDR1 is SGHVS and CDR2 FQNEAQ. The cysteine opens and the phenylalanine closes a CDR3 of 16 amino acids. Kept here is only the CDR3 DNA, which spans 48 bases and is read in frame from base 1. V lost 4 bases and J lost 3 bases, and the count of bases not matched to a germline gene is 10. This sequence uses TRBV7-8 and TRBJ2-3; TRBD2 lines up with 7 middle nucleotides. Sequencing was performed on peripheral blood. The receptor was derived from a man aged 70 or older with acute or convalescent COVID-19. The DNA sequence follows: TGTGCCAGCAGCTCCTTAGGCGGGAGTTTAACAGATACGCAGTATTTT. This translates into CASSSLGGSLTDTQYF.